The 22 T cell receptor beta chains given below trace back to one sample, sequenced in a study of blood T cell repertoires in COVID-19. The assay was immunoSEQ multiplex PCR, and TCRdb's table has in-frame clones only and misses some. The sample yields roughly 120,000 clones, roughly 74% seen once. Sample: peripheral blood. All receptors derive from an elderly man with COVID-19, enrolled during active disease.

In this sample, this clone turned up a few times. The gene calls are TRBV2 and TRBJ1-5; 10 bases are shared with TRBD1. Germline trimming cut 2 bases from V and 4 bases from J; bases unmatched to any gene: 11. The CDR3 covers 18 residues. Germline V gene sequence: CDR1 SNHLY, CDR2 FYNNEI. The chain's CDR3 is CASSEKGWDRGLNQPQHF. The CDR3 DNA reads TGTGCCAGCAGTGAAAAAGGGTGGGACAGGGGCCTGAATCAGCCCCAGCATTTT.

The chain joins TRBV2 to TRBJ2-7, with a possible D match to TRBD2 (6 bases). The germline V gene has CDR1 SNHLY and CDR2 FYNNEI. This CDR3 is built from 14 residues. Trimming left V 7 bases short and J 0 bases short, with 13 bases between. The CDR3 nucleotides are TGTGCCAGCACGCCGGGACTCTTCTCCTACGAGCAGTACTTC. Protein: CASTPGLFSYEQYF.

This sequence joins TRBV7-3 and TRBJ2-3; TRBD2 agrees at 10 bases. Germline lookup yields CDR1 SGHTA and CDR2 FQGTGA. Trimming cost V 2 bases and J 1 base; bases outside gene matches: 0. The CDR3 is 15 amino acids. The CDR3 DNA sequence: TGTGCCAGCAGCTTACTAGCGGGAGGCACAGATACGCAGTATTTT. Protein sequence: CASSLLAGGTDTQYF.

This chain uses TRBV28 with TRBJ2-3, with 8 bases matching TRBD1. V trimming: 4 bases; J trimming: 2 bases; junction bases outside the gene matches: 8. CDR1 is MDHEN and CDR2 is SYDVKM in the germline V gene. This CDR3 comprises 16 residues. CDR3 region: CASSSQDRAYTDTQYF. The CDR3 DNA follows: TGTGCCAGCAGTTCCCAGGACAGGGCATACACAGATACGCAGTATTTT.

The CDR3 region has the DNA TGTGCCAGCAGTGATGGGCGCTCCTATAATTCACCCCTCCACTTT. Protein: CASSDGRSYNSPLHF. The chain has TRBV6-1 and TRBJ1-6; D uncertain. This CDR3 has 15 amino acids. CDR1 is MNHNS and CDR2 is SASEGT in the germline V gene. Deletions cut 3 bases from V and 0 bases from J, with 6 bases between.

This clone was seen a few times. The J gene is TRBJ2-7, the V gene TRBV10-2, with TRBD2 identical over 10 bases. V dropped 2 bases and J dropped 2; count of bases not matched to a gene: 3. CDR3 size: 15 residues. Per germline, CDR1 WSHSY and CDR2 SAAADI. CDR3 in DNA: TGCGCCAGCAGTGAGACTAGCGGGATTCCCTACGAGCAGTACTTC. It yields the protein CASSETSGIPYEQYF.

V is TRBV28 and J is TRBJ2-7; possible D gene TRBD1, 6 bases. The CDR3 length is 15 residues. Deletions cut 5 bases from V and 3 bases from J, with 17 bases between. The germline CDR1 and CDR2 sequences are MDHEN and SYDVKM. The CDR3 nucleotides are TGTGCCAGCAGTCCCCTAGGGACACGTTTCTACGAGCAGTACTTC. This sequence encodes CASSPLGTRFYEQYF.

The chain joins TRBV28 to TRBJ1-2; 11 positions agree with TRBD1. J gave up 5 bases and V 6 bases, and 8 bases lay outside the gene matches. The CDR3 spans 15 residues. CDR1 is MDHEN, CDR2 SYDVKM, per germline. CDR3 protein: CASRTGTGGIYGYTF. CDR3 coding DNA: TGTGCCAGCAGGACGGGGACAGGGGGAATTTATGGCTACACCTTC.

The table lists this clone with a few counts. The rearrangement links TRBV24-1 to TRBJ1-3, with TRBD1 matching 7 bases. Losses at the gene ends were 0 bases for V and 0 bases for J; bases not matched to a gene: 13. Germline CDR1 and CDR2: KGHDR and SFDVKD. This CDR3 is built from 20 residues. The CDR3 spells CATSDLRSPDRFSSGNTIYF. The CDR3 DNA reads TGTGCCACCAGTGATTTGAGGTCCCCGGACAGGTTCTCCTCTGGAAACACCATATATTTT.

DNA for the CDR3: TGTGCCAGCAGCTCCTTCGGGGGAGCGGGCAGTGGTGAGCAGTTCTTC. It codes for CASSSFGGAGSGEQFF. This rearrangement joins TRBV5-6 to TRBJ2-1, with D possibly TRBD2 on 6 matching bases. The CDR3 runs 16 residues. The germline V gene encodes CDR1 SGHDT and CDR2 YYEEEE. Trimming removed 3 bases from V and 9 bases from J, with 22 bases in between.

The chain is built from TRBV5-1 and TRBJ2-1; the D gene is possibly TRBD1 (6 bases). The CDR3 loop spans 17 amino acids. The germline gives CDR1 SGHRS, CDR2 YFSETQ. Trimming stripped 2 bases from V and 6 bases from J, with 21 bases between. CDR3 in amino acids: CASSFRQVEDLRNEQFF. The CDR3, as DNA: TGCGCCAGCAGCTTCCGACAGGTAGAGGACCTGCGCAATGAGCAGTTCTTC.

This sequence joins TRBV19 and TRBJ2-6, with a possible D match to TRBD1 (6 bases). With 11 bases removed from V and 2 bases from J, the gap between germline ends came to 13 bases. The CDR3 totals 14 residues. Germline CDR1 is LNHDA and CDR2 is SQIVND (reference sequence). Written as DNA, the CDR3 is TGTGCCGGTAAACCAGGGGCTGGGGCCAACGTCCTGACTTTC. Its translation is CAGKPGAGANVLTF.

This chain links TRBV28 with TRBJ2-3; 7 bases fit TRBD2. The CDR3 sequence is 15 residues long. Germline CDR1 and CDR2: MDHEN and SYDVKM. The V segment lost 6 bases and the J segment 1 base; nucleotides outside the gene matches: 7. CDR3 residues: CASSDSGSGTDTQYF. CDR3 bases: TGTGCCAGCAGCGATAGCGGGTCTGGCACAGATACGCAGTATTTT.

This clone was seen more than once but under ten times. This chain joins TRBV4-1 and TRBJ1-6; D remains ambiguous. The ends were cut back, 0 bases at V and 4 bases at J, with 10 bases in the middle. CDR3 length equals 16 residues. Germline V CDR1 and CDR2: MGHRA, YSYEKL. The CDR3 loop is CASSQEGYLYNSPLHF. The CDR3 DNA reads as TGCGCCAGCAGCCAAGAGGGCTATTTGTATAATTCACCCCTCCACTTT.

This clone was picked up one time. The V gene is TRBV14, the J gene TRBJ2-3; D may be TRBD1 (5 bases). This CDR3 spans 12 amino acids. CDR1 and CDR2 (germline): SGHDN, FVKESK. Trimming pared 1 base from V and 9 bases from J, leaving 8 bases between. CDR3 coding DNA: TGTGCCAGCAGCCAAGCGGCAGGGACGCAGTATTTT. Translation: CASSQAAGTQYF.

This clone is a singleton in its sample. The CDR3 is CASSQGLGSYNEQFF. CDR3 bases: TGCGCCAGCAGCCAAGGTCTCGGCTCCTACAATGAGCAGTTCTTC. The chain is built from TRBV4-1 and TRBJ2-1, with D unresolved. CDR1 is MGHRA, CDR2 YSYEKL, per germline. V lost 1 base and J 0 bases, leaving 7 bases between the germline ends. This CDR3 spans 15 amino acids.

This clone was observed once. V is TRBV6-2 or TRBV6-3 and J is TRBJ2-3; the D gene is possibly TRBD2 (6 bases). V dropped 3 bases and J dropped 5 bases, with 15 bases sitting between them. CDR1 is MNHEY and CDR2 is SVGEGT in the germline V gene. The CDR3 spans 15 residues. The CDR3: CASSYSRGSKDTQYF. CDR3 coding DNA: TGTGCCAGCAGTTATTCCCGGGGGTCTAAAGATACGCAGTATTTT.

The rearrangement links TRBV2 to TRBJ2-3; tentatively, D is TRBD2 (7 bases). The CDR3 spans 15 residues. Germline V gives CDR1 SNHLY, CDR2 FYNNEI. V was clipped by 7 bases and J by 4 bases, with 18 bases between them. The CDR3 reads CASTGVGGLADTQYF. The CDR3 nucleotides read TGTGCCAGCACCGGAGTGGGGGGGCTCGCAGATACGCAGTATTTT.

The genes are TRBV11-2 and TRBJ2-7; TRBD1 aligns across 9 bases. Germline values: CDR1 SGHAT, CDR2 FQNNGV. Losses at the gene ends were 5 bases for V and 3 bases for J; bases not matched to a gene: 11. This CDR3 spans 16 amino acids. In nucleotides, the CDR3 is TGTGCCAGCAGCCCGATTAGTGGGACAGGGTACTACGAGCAGTACTTC. This gives the protein CASSPISGTGYYEQYF.

The chain carries TRBV3-1 (or the pseudogene TRBV3-2) and TRBJ2-1; TRBD1 matches at 8 bases. CDR3 length equals 16 residues. The V gene's germline CDR1 is LGHDT and CDR2 YNNKEL (reference sequence). With 1 base clipped from V and 5 bases from J, the junction kept 7 bases outside the gene matches. The chain's CDR3 is CASSQGQDRENNEQFF. CDR3 bases: TGTGCCAGCAGCCAAGGACAGGACAGGGAGAACAATGAGCAGTTCTTC.

The V call is TRBV14, the J call TRBJ2-1; 11 nucleotides agree with TRBD1. The CDR3 consists of 17 residues. Germline CDR1 is SGHDN and CDR2 is FVKESK. Germline trimming cut 3 bases from V and 7 bases from J; bases unmatched to any gene: 11. CDR3 sequence: CASSQPYLRDRGNEQFF. CDR3 coding DNA: TGTGCCAGCAGCCAGCCTTACCTACGGGACAGGGGGAATGAGCAGTTCTTC. The full variable domain, rest sourced from reference TRBV14 and TRBJ2-1, is EAGVTQFPSHSVIEKGQTVTLRCDPISGHDNLYWYRRVMGKEIKFLLHFVKESKQDESGMPNNRFLAERTGGTYSTLKVQPAELEDSGVYFCASSQPYLRDRGNEQFFGPGTRLTVL.

The rearrangement joins TRBV18 to TRBJ2-5; D might be TRBD2 (6 bases). The V gene's germline CDR1 is KGHSH and CDR2 LQKENI. Trimming pared 6 bases from V and 2 bases from J, leaving 10 bases between. The CDR3 loop spans 13 amino acids. CDR3 sequence: CASSGTEQETQYF. For the CDR3, the DNA is TGTGCCAGCTCCGGGACTGAGCAAGAGACCCAGTACTTC. Full variable domain (rest looked up from reference TRBV18 and TRBJ2-5): NAGVMQNPRHLVRRRGQEARLRCSPMKGHSHVYWYRQLPEEGLKFMVYLQKENIIDESGMPKERFSAEFPKEGPSILRIQQVVRGDSAAYFCASSGTEQETQYFGPGTRLLVL.